This T cell receptor beta chain comes out of a study of chemoradiotherapy in HPV16-positive cancers. TCRdb keeps only in-frame clones here, not all; method: immunoSEQ multiplex PCR. The table shows tens of thousands of clones, with roughly 90% occurring only once. The germline V and J ends were trimmed by 3 bases and 6 bases, with 11 bases remaining between them. The germline CDR1 and CDR2 sequences are LNHDA and SQIVND (reference sequence). The CDR3 has 13 amino acids. This TCR derives from a human donor with HPV-associated anogenital cancer. The chain joins TRBV19 to TRBJ1-2; D may be TRBD1 (5 bases). Material: blood, obtained from a patient who underwent chemoradiotherapy. CDR3 loop: CASSMAGFDGYTF. The CDR3 DNA reads as TGTGCCAGTAGTATGGCAGGGTTTGATGGCTACACCTTC.